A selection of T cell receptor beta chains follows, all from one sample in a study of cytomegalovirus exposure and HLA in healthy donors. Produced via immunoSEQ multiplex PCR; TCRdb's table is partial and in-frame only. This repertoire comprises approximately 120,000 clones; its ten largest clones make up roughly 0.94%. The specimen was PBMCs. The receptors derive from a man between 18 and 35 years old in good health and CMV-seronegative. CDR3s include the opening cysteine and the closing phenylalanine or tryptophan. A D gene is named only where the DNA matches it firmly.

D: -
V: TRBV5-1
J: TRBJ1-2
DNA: TGCGCCAGCAGCTCGTCCGGGGGAGGGACGGTAGGCTACACCTTC
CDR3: CASSSSGGGTVGYTF

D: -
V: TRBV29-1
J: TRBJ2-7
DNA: TGCAGCGTTGGAGGGCCCTCCTACGAGCAGTACTTC
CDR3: CSVGGPSYEQYF

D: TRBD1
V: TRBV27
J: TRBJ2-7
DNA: TGTGCCAGCCGAGACCCCAGGGGGCAGCCTTACGAGCAGTACTTC
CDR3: CASRDPRGQPYEQYF

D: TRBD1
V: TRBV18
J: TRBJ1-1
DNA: TGTGCCAGCACGGGACAGGCAAACACTGAAGCTTTCTTT
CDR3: CASTGQANTEAFF

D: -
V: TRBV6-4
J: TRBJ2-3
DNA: TGTGCCAGCAGTGAAAGGACAGACACAGATACGCAGTATTTT
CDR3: CASSERTDTDTQYF

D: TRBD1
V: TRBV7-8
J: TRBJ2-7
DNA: TGTGCCAGCAGCCCAAAGGGGACAGCACACTACGAGCAGTACTTC
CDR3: CASSPKGTAHYEQYF

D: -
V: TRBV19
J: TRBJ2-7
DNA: TGTGCCAGTAGTATAGACGGCTCTAGCCCCTACGAGCAGTACTTC
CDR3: CASSIDGSSPYEQYF

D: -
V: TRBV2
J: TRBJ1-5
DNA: TGTGCCAGCAGCCCCGACAGTTGGGGTCAGCCCCAGCATTTT
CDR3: CASSPDSWGQPQHF

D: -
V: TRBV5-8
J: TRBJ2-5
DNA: TGTGCCACCTCCTACTCGGTGAGGGAGACCCAGTACTTC
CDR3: CATSYSVRETQYF

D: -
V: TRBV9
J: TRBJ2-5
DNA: TGTGCCAGCAGCGTAGCTCAGGCTACACAAGGTATTATGGAGACCCAGTACTTC
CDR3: CASSVAQATQGIMETQYF

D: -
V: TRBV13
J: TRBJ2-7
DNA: TGTGCCAGCAGCCCCGACGGGACCTACGAGCAGTACTTC
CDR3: CASSPDGTYEQYF

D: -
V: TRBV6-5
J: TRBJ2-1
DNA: TGTGCCAGCAGTTACTGGAGCCCGGACTTAAATGAGCAGTTCTTC
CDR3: CASSYWSPDLNEQFF

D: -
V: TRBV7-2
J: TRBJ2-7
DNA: TGTGCCAGCAGCCCGCAACTCGGGGGATACGAGCAGTACTTC
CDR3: CASSPQLGGYEQYF

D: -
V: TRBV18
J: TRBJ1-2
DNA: TGTGCCAGCTCACCAGGGGGGAAAGCGAACTATGGCTACACCTTC
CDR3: CASSPGGKANYGYTF

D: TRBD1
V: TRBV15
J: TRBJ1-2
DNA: TGTGCCACCAGCACCCGGGACAGGGCCTATGGCTACACCTTC
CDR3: CATSTRDRAYGYTF

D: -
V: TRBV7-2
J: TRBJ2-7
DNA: TGTGCCAGCACCCCGACGGGCTCCTACGAGCAGTACTTC
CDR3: CASTPTGSYEQYF

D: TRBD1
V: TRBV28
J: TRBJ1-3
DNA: TGTGCCAGCAGTACACCCGGGACAGGGACCCGCCGCATATATTTT
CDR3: CASSTPGTGTRRIYF

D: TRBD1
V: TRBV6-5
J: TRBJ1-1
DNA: TGTGCCAGCAGTCCGGACAGGGGGCGGAACACTGAAGCTTTCTTT
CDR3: CASSPDRGRNTEAFF

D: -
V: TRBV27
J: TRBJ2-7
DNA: TGTGCCAGCAGTTTATCGGCGGTCCTAACCCTCTCCTACGAGCAGTACTTC
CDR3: CASSLSAVLTLSYEQYF

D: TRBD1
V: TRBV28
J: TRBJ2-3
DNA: TGTGCCAGCAGTTTGCTCGGACAGGGCCTCACAGATACGCAGTATTTT
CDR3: CASSLLGQGLTDTQYF

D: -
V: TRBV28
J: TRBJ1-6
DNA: TGTGCCAGCAGCCTAGGGGTGATAACCCAATCACCCCTCCACTTT
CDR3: CASSLGVITQSPLHF

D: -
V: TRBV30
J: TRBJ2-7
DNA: TGTGCCTGGAGTGTCTCCTCCAGGTCCGAGCAGTACTTC
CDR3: CAWSVSSRSEQYF

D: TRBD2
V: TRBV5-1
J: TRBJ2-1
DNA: TGCGCCAGCAGCGGGACTAGCGGGGGGTACAATGAGCAGTTCTTC
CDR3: CASSGTSGGYNEQFF

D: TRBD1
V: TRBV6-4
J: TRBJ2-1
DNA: TGTGCCAGCAGTCCGGGACAGGGGGGCAATGAGCAGTTCTTC
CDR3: CASSPGQGGNEQFF

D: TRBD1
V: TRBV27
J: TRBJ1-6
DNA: TGTGCCAGCAGCCGCCGGGACAGTTATTCACCCCTCCACTTT
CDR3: CASSRRDSYSPLHF

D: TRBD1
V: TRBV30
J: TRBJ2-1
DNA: TGTGCCTGGGGGGGACAGGGGGCCTACAATGAGCAGTTCTTC
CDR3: CAWGGQGAYNEQFF

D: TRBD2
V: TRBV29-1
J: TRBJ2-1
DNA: TGCAGCGTTGTGGGACTAGCGGGTCAAAGCTCCTACAATGAGCAGTTCTTC
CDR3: CSVVGLAGQSSYNEQFF

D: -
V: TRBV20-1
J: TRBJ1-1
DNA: TGCAGTGCTTACAGGGTGGCTGAAGCTTTCTTT
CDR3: CSAYRVAEAFF

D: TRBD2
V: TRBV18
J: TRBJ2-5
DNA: TGTGCCAGCTCACCACGGGCTAGCGGGAGACAGACCCAGTACTTC
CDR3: CASSPRASGRQTQYF

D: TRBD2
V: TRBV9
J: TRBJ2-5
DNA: TGTGCCAGCAGCGTAAGCGGGGGGATCCTCCAAGAGACCCAGTACTTC
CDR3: CASSVSGGILQETQYF

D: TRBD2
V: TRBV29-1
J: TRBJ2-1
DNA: TGCAGCGTTGTCCTAGCGGGCCCCACCTCCTACAATGAGCAGTTCTTC
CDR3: CSVVLAGPTSYNEQFF

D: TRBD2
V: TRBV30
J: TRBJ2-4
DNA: TGTGCCTGGAGTCTGACTAGCGGCATTCAGTACTTC
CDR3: CAWSLTSGIQYF

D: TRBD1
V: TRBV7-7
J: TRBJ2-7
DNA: TGTGCCAGCAGCAATGGACAGGGTTACGAGCAGTACTTC
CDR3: CASSNGQGYEQYF

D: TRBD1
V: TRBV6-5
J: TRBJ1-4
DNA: TGTGCCAGCAGTTACTCGACAGGGGGAAGGGAAAAACTGTTTTTT
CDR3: CASSYSTGGREKLFF

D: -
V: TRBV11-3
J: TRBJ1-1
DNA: TGTGCCAGCAGCCTGGGCCTGGCTCGTGCAAACACTGAAGCTTTCTTT
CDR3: CASSLGLARANTEAFF

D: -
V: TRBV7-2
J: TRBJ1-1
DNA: TGTGCCAGCAGCTTACATCAGGGTATTGAAGCTTTCTTT
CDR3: CASSLHQGIEAFF

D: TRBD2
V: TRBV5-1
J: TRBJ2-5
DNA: TGCGCCAGCAGCTTGGTAGCGGGGGGGCCCCAAGAGACCCAGTACTTC
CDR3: CASSLVAGGPQETQYF

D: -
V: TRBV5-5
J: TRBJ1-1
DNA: TGTGCCAGCAGTTGGGGGCAGGGGCCGCGGCTGGGCACTGAAGCTTTCTTT
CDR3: CASSWGQGPRLGTEAFF

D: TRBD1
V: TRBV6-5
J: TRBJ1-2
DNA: TGTGCCAGCAGTACGGACAGGGGGGACTATGGCTACACCTTC
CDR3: CASSTDRGDYGYTF

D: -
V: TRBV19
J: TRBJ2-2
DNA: TGTGCCAGTACCCCAATCAACAGCCTACAATCCGGGGAGCTGTTTTTT
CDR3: CASTPINSLQSGELFF

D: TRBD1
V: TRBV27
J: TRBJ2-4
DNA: TGTGCCAGCGCTCCGGGACAGGGGGATCCCAAAAACATTCAGTACTTC
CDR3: CASAPGQGDPKNIQYF

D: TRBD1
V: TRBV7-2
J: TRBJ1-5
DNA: TGTGCCAGCAGCTTAGTGGGACAGTATAGCAATCAGCCCCAGCATTTT
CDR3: CASSLVGQYSNQPQHF

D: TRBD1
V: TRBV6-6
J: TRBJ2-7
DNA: TGTGCCAGCAGTTCGAGGACAGGGGAGGCGTCCTACGAGCAGTACTTC
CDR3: CASSSRTGEASYEQYF

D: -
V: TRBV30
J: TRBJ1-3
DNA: TGTGCCTGCGGGGTTTTGGCTGGAAACACCATATATTTT
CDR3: CACGVLAGNTIYF

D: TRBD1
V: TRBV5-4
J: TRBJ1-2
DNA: TGTGCCAGCAGCTGGGGCGGACAGGGGAACTATGGCTACACCTTC
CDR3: CASSWGGQGNYGYTF

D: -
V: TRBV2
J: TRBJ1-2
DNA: TGTGCCAGCAGTGAAGCGAGCGGACTCATCCACTATGGCTACACCTTC
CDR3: CASSEASGLIHYGYTF